The next 17 T cell receptor beta chains were all read from a single sample in a study of T cells after yellow fever vaccination. Each CDR3 protein is one row after TCRdb ran MiXCR on the 5' RACE reads. The sample carries around 610,000 distinct CDR3 sequences, roughly 14% recorded once. Sequences were derived from PBMCs, sampled on the day of the yellow fever booster vaccination. These receptors were obtained from a young man who received the YFV17D yellow fever vaccine.

This clonotype was seen a few times. The chain uses TRBV12-3 or TRBV12-4 and TRBJ1-4; the D gene is possibly TRBD1 (5 bases). This CDR3 has 14 residues. Trimming removed 5 bases from V and 8 bases from J, with 15 bases in between. CDR3 sequence: CASSLGAPDEKLFF. The DNA of the CDR3 is TGTGCCAGCAGTCTCGGGGCCCCTGACGAAAAACTGTTTTTT.

This clonotype was observed once. This chain connects TRBV12-3 or TRBV12-4 to TRBJ1-6, with 9 bases matching TRBD1. The CDR3 consists of 14 residues. Trimming at V came to 3 bases and at J to 8 bases, leaving 2 bases not matched to a gene. Here the CDR3 reads CASSFRDRDSPLHF. CDR3 bases: TGTGCCAGCAGTTTTCGGGACAGGGATTCACCCCTCCACTTT.

This clonotype was counted between two and nine times. V gene TRBV2 combines with J gene TRBJ2-2; D ambiguous. V lost 8 bases to trimming and J lost 7 bases, with 8 bases between them. This CDR3 has 11 amino acids. CDR1 is SNHLY and CDR2 is FYNNEI in the germline V gene. The DNA of the CDR3 is TGTGCCAGCTACGCCAGCGGGGAGCTGTTTTTT. Protein sequence: CASYASGELFF.

This clonotype was seen many times. This chain joins TRBV28 and TRBJ2-3; possibly TRBD1 for D (6 bases). The ends were cut back, 3 bases at V and 9 bases at J, with 19 bases in the middle. CDR3 length: 15 residues. Germline V gives CDR1 MDHEN, CDR2 SYDVKM. The CDR3 DNA follows: TGTGCCAGCAGTTTCCAGAACAGGGAAGGGAAAACGCAGTATTTT. Its protein is CASSFQNREGKTQYF.

V gene TRBV14 combines with J gene TRBJ2-2, with TRBD2 identical over 8 bases. The CDR3 is 15 residues long. Germline V gene lookup returns CDR1 SGHDN and CDR2 FVKESK. Trimming cost V 2 bases and J 4 bases; bases outside gene matches: 3. The CDR3 region has the DNA TGTGCCAGCAGCCAACTTACTAGCGGCACCGGGGAGCTGTTTTTT. This gives the protein CASSQLTSGTGELFF.

This clonotype was detected a few times. V usage is TRBV12-3 or TRBV12-4 and J usage is TRBJ2-7; TRBD2 might be the D (6 bases). V lost 6 bases to trimming and J lost 1 base, with 10 bases between them. There are 13 residues in the CDR3. CDR3 sequence: CASSKLASYEQYF. In nucleotides, the CDR3 is TGTGCCAGCAGCAAACTAGCTTCCTACGAGCAGTACTTC.

This chain joins TRBV5-1 and TRBJ1-2, with D unresolved. This CDR3 is built from 13 residues. The germline V and J ends were trimmed by 4 bases and 3 bases, with 10 bases remaining between them. Germline loops: CDR1 SGHRS, CDR2 YFSETQ. As DNA, the CDR3 is TGCGCCAGCAGCCCGTCGCTTGACTATGGCTACACCTTC. Amino acids: CASSPSLDYGYTF.

V gene TRBV29-1 combines with J gene TRBJ1-1; no clear D gene. V gave up 4 bases and J gave up 3 bases, with 9 bases separating them. Germline V gene lookup returns CDR1 SQVTM and CDR2 ANQGSEA. The CDR3 is 12 amino acids. CDR3 nucleotides: TGCAGCGTTGCAGAACCACACACTGAAGCTTTCTTT. Protein product: CSVAEPHTEAFF.

In this sample, this clonotype turned up a few times. The V gene is TRBV5-1, the J gene TRBJ2-1; 8 bases line up with TRBD2. CDR3 length equals 15 residues. With 4 bases clipped from V and 4 bases from J, the junction kept 7 bases outside the gene matches. Germline values: CDR1 SGHRS, CDR2 YFSETQ. The CDR3 DNA sequence: TGCGCCAGCAGCGCTATGGGACTAGAGTACAATGAGCAGTTCTTC. It codes for CASSAMGLEYNEQFF.

The rearrangement links TRBV7-2 to TRBJ2-7; no definite D call. The length of the CDR3 is 13 residues. The germline CDR1 and CDR2 sequences are SGHTA and FQGNSA. The germline V and J ends were trimmed by 6 bases and 0 bases, with 9 bases remaining between them. The CDR3 DNA reads TGTGCCAGCAGTCGTGTTTACTCCTACGAGCAGTACTTC. It specifies CASSRVYSYEQYF.

The rearrangement uses TRBV4-3 and TRBJ2-3; 7 bases are a match to TRBD2. Germline CDR1 LGHNA, CDR2 YSLEER. This CDR3 region has 17 residues. The V gene end was trimmed by 1 base and the J gene end by 6 bases; junction bases not matched to a gene: 13. CDR3 sequence (DNA): TGCGCCAGCAGCCAAGCTGTGGCGGGAGAATACACGGATACGCAGTATTTT. Its translation is CASSQAVAGEYTDTQYF.

This clonotype was seen a handful of times. This rearrangement joins TRBV7-9 to TRBJ1-2; D unclear. V was clipped by 6 bases and J by 3 bases, with 17 bases between them. The CDR3 covers 15 residues. Per germline, CDR1 SEHNR and CDR2 FQNEAQ (reference sequence). CDR3 in DNA: TGTGCCAGCAGTCCCGCTAGAGTGAGTGACTATGGCTACACCTTC. Amino acids: CASSPARVSDYGYTF.

The V call is TRBV29-1, the J call TRBJ2-5; D gene ambiguous. V gave up 4 bases and J gave up 0 bases, with 6 bases separating them. The germline CDR1 and CDR2 sequences are SQVTM and ANQGSEA. This CDR3 is 12 amino acids long. CDR3 in DNA: TGCAGCGTTGGGAAGTACCAAGAGACCCAGTACTTC. This sequence encodes CSVGKYQETQYF.

This clonotype came up a few times. The J gene is TRBJ2-1, the V gene TRBV28, with no clear D. The CDR3 has 14 amino acids. From germline, CDR1 is MDHEN and CDR2 SYDVKM. V was pared by 2 bases and J by 5 bases, with 10 bases between. The CDR3 region has the DNA TGTGCCAGCAGTTTAGATAGCATGGACAATGAGCAGTTCTTC. This codes for CASSLDSMDNEQFF.

This clonotype was seen a handful of times. V gene TRBV20-1 combines with J gene TRBJ2-3; either TRBD1 or TRBD2 may fit D (5 bases each). This CDR3 has 14 amino acids. CDR1 and CDR2 from the germline V gene are DFQATT and SNEGSKA (reference sequence). V was shortened by 5 bases and J by 2 bases, with 14 bases between the two germline ends. This CDR3 reads CSAVPGPNTDTQYF. In DNA form, the CDR3 reads TGCAGTGCTGTCCCGGGACCAAACACAGATACGCAGTATTTT.

V usage is TRBV12-3 or TRBV12-4 and J usage is TRBJ2-1; 9 bases match TRBD2. CDR3 length: 15 amino acids. V shed 4 bases, J shed 5 bases, and the junction held 6 bases outside the gene matches. The CDR3 sequence is CASSSSTSGHNEQFF. In DNA, the CDR3 is TGTGCCAGCAGTTCCTCGACTAGCGGCCACAATGAGCAGTTCTTC.

This clonotype was seen only a few times. The rearrangement uses TRBV20-1 and TRBJ2-1; TRBD2 matches at 10 bases. This CDR3 is built from 14 residues. The V and J ends lost 3 bases and 6 bases, in that order; junction bases with no gene match: 5. Germline CDR1 reads DFQATT; CDR2 reads SNEGSKA (reference sequence). The CDR3 region is CSASLTSGTNEQFF. CDR3 DNA: TGCAGTGCTAGTCTCACTAGCGGGACCAATGAGCAGTTCTTC.